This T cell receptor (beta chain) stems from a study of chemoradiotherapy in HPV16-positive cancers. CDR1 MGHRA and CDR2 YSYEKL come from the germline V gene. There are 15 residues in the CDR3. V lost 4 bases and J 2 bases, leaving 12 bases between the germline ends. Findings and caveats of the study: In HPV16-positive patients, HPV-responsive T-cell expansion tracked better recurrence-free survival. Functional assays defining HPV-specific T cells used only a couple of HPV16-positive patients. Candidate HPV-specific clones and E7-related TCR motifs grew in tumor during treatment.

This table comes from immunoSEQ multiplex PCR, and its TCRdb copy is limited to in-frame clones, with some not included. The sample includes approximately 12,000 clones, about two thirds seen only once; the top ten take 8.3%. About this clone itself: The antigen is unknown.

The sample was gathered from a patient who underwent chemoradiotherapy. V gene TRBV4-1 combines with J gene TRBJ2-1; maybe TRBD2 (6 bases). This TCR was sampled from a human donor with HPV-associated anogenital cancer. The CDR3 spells CASSPGLLTYNEQFF. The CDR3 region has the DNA TGCGCCAGCAGCCCGGGACTCCTCACCTACAATGAGCAGTTCTTC.